One and the same sample provided the 21 T cell receptor beta chains below, sequenced in a study of shared clonotypes between healthy human individuals. Libraries were prepared by immunoSEQ multiplex PCR; TCRdb keeps only in-frame clonotypes and omits some of them. This repertoire shows hundreds of thousands of clones, 90% to 95% found once; its top ten account for less than 25%. Naive CD8 isolation took CD45RO-negative cells positively selected for CCR7 and excluded terminally differentiated effector memory CD45RA+ cells. The source material was naive CD8+ T cells sorted from blood. These receptors all come from a man younger than 40 in good health.

This chain links TRBV7-9 with TRBJ1-2; 7 nucleotides agree with TRBD1. This CDR3 region has 14 residues. CDR1 is SEHNR and CDR2 is FQNEAQ in the germline V gene (reference sequence). With V trimmed by 5 bases and J by 8 bases, 11 bases remained unmatched. The CDR3 region is CASSQATGVRGYTF. The CDR3 bases are TGTGCCAGCAGCCAAGCAACAGGGGTGCGGGGCTACACCTTC. The full variable domain, with the rest looked up from reference TRBV7-9 and TRBJ1-2, is DTGVSQNPRHKITKRGQNVTFRCDPISEHNRLYWYRQTLGQGPEFLTYFQNEAQLEKSRLLSDRFSAERPKGSFSTLEIQRTEQGDSAMYLCASSQATGVRGYTFGSGTRLTVV.

The chain joins TRBV6-1 to TRBJ2-5, with 10 bases fitting TRBD1. This CDR3 comprises 15 residues. From germline, CDR1 is MNHNS and CDR2 SASEGT. With V trimmed by 1 base and J by 3 bases, 2 bases remained unmatched. The CDR3 coding sequence is TGTGCCAGCAGTGAAGGGGGGACAGGGGAAGAGACCCAGTACTTC. Residues: CASSEGGTGEETQYF.

The chain joins TRBV7-8 to TRBJ1-2; the D is unclear. The germline V and J ends were trimmed by 5 bases and 6 bases, with 19 bases remaining between them. Germline lookup yields CDR1 SGHVS and CDR2 FQNEAQ. CDR3 size: 15 residues. This CDR3 reads CASSLRGRRSDGYTF. CDR3 bases: TGTGCCAGCAGCCTAAGAGGCAGGAGGTCTGATGGCTACACCTTC.

The J gene is TRBJ2-2, the V gene TRBV18, with D possibly matching TRBD2 (6 bases). Per the germline V gene, CDR1 is KGHSH and CDR2 is LQKENI. The CDR3 sequence is 17 residues long. The V end was cut by 3 bases, the J end by 0 bases, with 14 bases between. The CDR3 reads CASSPSGTGANTGELFF. The CDR3 bases are TGTGCCAGCTCACCCTCGGGGACGGGAGCGAACACCGGGGAGCTGTTTTTT. The variable domain in full, completed from reference TRBV18 and TRBJ2-2, reads NAGVMQNPRHLVRRRGQEARLRCSPMKGHSHVYWYRQLPEEGLKFMVYLQKENIIDESGMPKERFSAEFPKEGPSILRIQQVVRGDSAAYFCASSPSGTGANTGELFFGEGSRLTVL.

The gene calls are TRBV29-1 and TRBJ2-1; TRBD2 agrees at 7 bases. The CDR3 totals 13 residues. J was trimmed by 5 bases and V by 4 bases; bases with no gene match: 5. The germline CDR1 and CDR2 sequences are SQVTM and ANQGSEA. DNA for the CDR3: TGCAGCGTTGGTAGCGGGCTTAACAATGAGCAGTTCTTC. This codes for CSVGSGLNNEQFF.

V is TRBV5-5 and J is TRBJ2-7; 10 bases are shared with TRBD2. Trimming removed 5 bases from V and 3 bases from J; junction bases left unmatched: 11. The germline gives CDR1 SGHKS, CDR2 YYEKEE (reference sequence). The CDR3 has 16 residues. Written as DNA, the CDR3 is TGTGCCAGCAGAAAAATCCTAGCGGGAGTTTTCTACGAGCAGTACTTC. Translating it yields CASRKILAGVFYEQYF.

The chain is built from TRBV7-8 and TRBJ2-7, with 9 bases that match TRBD2. Looked up from germline, CDR1 is SGHVS and CDR2 is FQNEAQ. The CDR3 is 15 amino acids. J was trimmed by 5 bases and V by 3 bases; bases with no gene match: 8. CDR3: CASSLVTSGFHEQYF. The CDR3 DNA sequence: TGTGCCAGCAGCTTGGTGACTAGCGGATTCCACGAGCAGTACTTC. Looking up the rest from reference TRBV7-8 and TRBJ2-7 gives the full variable domain: GAGVSQSPRYKVAKRGQDVALRCDPISGHVSLFWYQQALGQGPEFLTYFQNEAQLDKSGLPSDRFFAERPEGSVSTLKIQRTQQEDSAVYLCASSLVTSGFHEQYFGPGTRLTVT.

A single count supports this clone. Other nucleotide sequences from this sample produce the same CDR3. The chain is built from TRBV6-5 and TRBJ2-7; D uncertain. The CDR3 sequence is 14 residues long. CDR1 MNHEY and CDR2 SVGAGI come from the germline V gene. Trimming cost V 0 bases and J 1 base, with 7 bases left between them. The CDR3 sequence is CASSYSSGSYEQYF. CDR3 DNA sequence: TGTGCCAGCAGTTACTCGAGTGGTTCCTACGAGCAGTACTTC.

This chain uses TRBV7-9 with TRBJ2-4; D possibly corresponds to TRBD1 (6 bases). Germline CDR1 and CDR2: SEHNR and FQNEAQ (reference sequence). The CDR3 loop spans 14 amino acids. Deletions cut 5 bases from V and 7 bases from J, with 15 bases between. CDR3 nucleotides: TGTGCCAGCAGCACAGGACAGCTAACGAACATTCAGTACTTC. It yields the protein CASSTGQLTNIQYF. The whole variable domain, filled in from reference TRBV7-9 and TRBJ2-4, reads DTGVSQNPRHKITKRGQNVTFRCDPISEHNRLYWYRQTLGQGPEFLTYFQNEAQLEKSRLLSDRFSAERPKGSFSTLEIQRTEQGDSAMYLCASSTGQLTNIQYFGAGTRLSVL.

This clone is a singleton in its sample. The chain joins TRBV6-1 to TRBJ2-1; TRBD2 agrees at 14 bases. Germline assignment: CDR1 MNHNS and CDR2 SASEGT. The V segment lost 7 bases and the J segment 8 bases; nucleotides outside the gene matches: 4. This CDR3 has 14 residues. CDR3 region: CASTLGLAGDEQFF. CDR3 sequence (DNA): TGTGCCAGCACCCTGGGACTAGCGGGAGATGAGCAGTTCTTC.

The CDR3 nucleotides are TGTGCCAGCAGCGGGGAGGGATACGAGCAGTACTTC. This sequence encodes CASSGEGYEQYF. The chain is built from TRBV11-3 and TRBJ2-5, with TRBD2 identical over 7 bases. TRBJ2-7 matches the DNA end more closely, so the J call is doubtful. The CDR3 totals 12 residues. CDR1 is SGHNT and CDR2 is YENEEA in the germline V gene.

This clone was picked up a small number of times. The V gene is TRBV4-1, the J gene TRBJ2-1, with 10 bases identical to TRBD2. The CDR3 extends over 17 amino acids. Germline V gene lookup returns CDR1 MGHRA and CDR2 YSYEKL. V lost 6 bases and J lost 4; bases outside the gene matches: 12. DNA for the CDR3: TGCGCCAGCAGAGATGTAAGGGCTAGCGGGAGATACAATGAGCAGTTCTTC. It yields the protein CASRDVRASGRYNEQFF.

The rearrangement joins TRBV27 to TRBJ2-1; tentative D call: TRBD2 (6 bases). V lost 0 bases and J lost 7, with 13 bases in between. Per germline, CDR1 MNHEY and CDR2 SMNVEV (reference sequence). The CDR3 is 15 residues long. The CDR3 DNA reads as TGTGCCAGCAGTTTATCCCCCGTCGGGAGTAATGAGCAGTTCTTC. It codes for CASSLSPVGSNEQFF.

The gene calls are TRBV27 and TRBJ1-1, with D possibly TRBD1 on 5 matching bases. The CDR3 contains 13 residues. Trimming pared 7 bases from V and 3 bases from J, leaving 12 bases between. Germline CDR1 reads MNHEY; CDR2 reads SMNVEV (reference sequence). CDR3 residues: CASIPTGHTEAFF. The CDR3 DNA sequence: TGTGCCAGCATTCCCACGGGACACACTGAAGCTTTCTTT.

V usage is TRBV4-3 and J usage is TRBJ2-7; no clear D gene. V lost 0 bases, J lost 4 bases, and 7 bases lay in between. The CDR3 consists of 13 residues. Germline assignment: CDR1 LGHNA and CDR2 YSLEER. CDR3 nucleotides: TGCGCCAGCAGCCAAGAATCTCAGTACGAGCAGTACTTC. Translation: CASSQESQYEQYF.

The J gene is TRBJ2-5, the V gene TRBV2, with D uncertain. The CDR3 contains 14 residues. CDR1 SNHLY and CDR2 FYNNEI come from the germline V gene. Trimming took off 1 base at V and 0 bases at J, with 6 bases between the two ends. The CDR3 sequence is CASSEEPNQETQYF. In DNA form, the CDR3 reads TGTGCCAGCAGTGAAGAACCGAACCAAGAGACCCAGTACTTC.

V is TRBV11-2 and J is TRBJ2-1; perhaps TRBD2 as D (5 bases). CDR3 length: 14 amino acids. Per germline, CDR1 SGHAT and CDR2 FQNNGV. V was clipped by 5 bases and J by 8 bases, with 16 bases between them. CDR3 sequence (DNA): TGTGCCAGCAGCAATCCGGCGGGTCCCGATGAGCAGTTCTTC. This translates into CASSNPAGPDEQFF.

The chain has TRBV11-2 and TRBJ2-3, with D tentatively TRBD2 (5 bases). This CDR3 comprises 16 residues. CDR1 and CDR2 (germline): SGHAT, FQNNGV. The V end was cut by 1 base, the J end by 2 bases, with 13 bases between. CDR3 sequence: CASSLAGKTLTDTQYF. In nucleotides, the CDR3 is TGTGCCAGCAGCTTAGCCGGGAAAACCCTCACAGATACGCAGTATTTT.

The V gene is TRBV27, the J gene TRBJ1-5; D call uncertain. Germline-derived CDR1 and CDR2 are MNHEY and SMNVEV (reference sequence). The V end was cut by 2 bases, the J end by 0 bases, with 14 bases between. The CDR3 totals 17 residues. The CDR3 region is CASSLSGNGPSNQPQHF. In DNA form, the CDR3 reads TGTGCCAGCAGTTTAAGTGGGAATGGGCCTAGCAATCAGCCCCAGCATTTT.

The chain is built from TRBV9 and TRBJ2-7; D is perhaps TRBD1 or TRBD2 (5 bases each). Germline CDR1 reads SGDLS; CDR2 reads YYNGEE. The CDR3 extends over 14 amino acids. The germline V and J ends were trimmed by 0 bases and 3 bases, with 10 bases remaining between them. The CDR3 nucleotides read TGTGCCAGCAGCGTAGAGCCTGGGGGCTACGAGCAGTACTTC. Protein sequence: CASSVEPGGYEQYF.

The gene calls are TRBV7-9 and TRBJ1-1, with D possibly matching TRBD1 (5 bases). CDR3 length: 15 amino acids. Per the germline V gene, CDR1 is SEHNR and CDR2 is FQNEAQ (reference sequence). V lost 1 base and J 4 bases, leaving 13 bases between the germline ends. The DNA of the CDR3 is TGTGCCAGCAGCTTAGGGTGGGTTGGGGCCACTGAAGCTTTCTTT. It is translated as CASSLGWVGATEAFF.